The clone carrying this T cell receptor (beta chain) occurred a few times. Its specificity is not known. A much larger clone differs from this one at a single base, so this may be a read error. Germline lookup yields CDR1 SGHDT and CDR2 YYEEEE. This CDR3 spans 13 amino acids. This sample stems from a study of molecular identifiers for immune sequencing clone quantification. Overall study results and limits: Spiked TCR RNA from one Jurkat cell reportedly showed up when mixed among over 900,000 naive cells.

TCRdb used MiXCR to reprocess the PCR reads, holding one entry per CDR3 protein. Counted here are under 650,000 distinct CDR3 sequences, 15% to 20% occurring once; the ten biggest clones make up 0.85%. The rearrangement joins TRBV5-6 to TRBJ2-5; D uncertain. This TCR was sampled from a human donor in good health. Some libraries in this study had Jurkat cell RNA spiked in. The sample was naive CD8+ T cells from blood, with Jurkat cell RNA spiked in. Subset meaning: FACS-sorted CD8+CD4-CCR7+CD45RA+ naive T cells. The CDR3 DNA reads as TGTGCCAGCAGCCGACGGAACCAAGAGGCCCAGTACTTC. It codes for CASSRRNQEAQYF.